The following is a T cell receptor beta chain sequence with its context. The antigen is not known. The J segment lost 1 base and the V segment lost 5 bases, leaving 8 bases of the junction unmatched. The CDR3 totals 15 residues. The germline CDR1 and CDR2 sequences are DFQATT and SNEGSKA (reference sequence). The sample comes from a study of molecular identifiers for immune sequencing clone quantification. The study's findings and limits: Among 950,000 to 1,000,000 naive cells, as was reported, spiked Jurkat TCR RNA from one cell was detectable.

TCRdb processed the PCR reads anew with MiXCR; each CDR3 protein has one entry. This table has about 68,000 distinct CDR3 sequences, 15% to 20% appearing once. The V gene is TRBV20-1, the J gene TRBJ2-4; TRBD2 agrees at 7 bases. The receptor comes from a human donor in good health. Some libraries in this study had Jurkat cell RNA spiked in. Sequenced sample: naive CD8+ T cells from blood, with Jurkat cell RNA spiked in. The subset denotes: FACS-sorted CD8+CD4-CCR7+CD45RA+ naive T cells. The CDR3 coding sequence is TGCAGTGCTGGGCCAGCGGGAAACGCCAAAAACATTCAGTACTTC. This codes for CSAGPAGNAKNIQYF.